One sample yielded the 16 T cell receptor beta chains listed below, sequenced in a study of identical twins. MiXCR was run by TCRdb on the 5' RACE reads, yielding one entry per CDR3 protein. Of over 500,000 distinct CDR3 sequences listed, 20% to 25% are singletons. These data also formed part of another study, on T cells expressing NK-cell markers.

Sequencing input: CD4+ T cells sorted from blood. The receptors come from a woman in her late teens or twenties in good health.

This chain connects TRBV11-2 to TRBJ2-3; a possible D gene is TRBD1 (6 bases). CDR1 and CDR2 from the germline V gene are SGHAT and FQNNGV. Trimming pared 5 bases from V and 1 base from J, leaving 19 bases between. The CDR3 totals 17 residues. CDR3 residues: CASSVDRLGWGTDTQYF. CDR3 nucleotides: TGTGCCAGCAGCGTCGACAGGCTTGGGTGGGGCACAGATACGCAGTATTTT.

This clonotype was counted a few times. The chain carries TRBV5-1 and TRBJ1-2; weak D call: TRBD1 (6 bases). Germline V gives CDR1 SGHRS, CDR2 YFSETQ. The CDR3 sequence is 13 residues long. Trimming removed 4 bases at V and 7 bases at J, with 14 bases between. The CDR3: CASSQDSWVGYTF. Here the CDR3 DNA reads TGCGCCAGCAGCCAGGACAGCTGGGTTGGCTACACCTTC.

The gene calls are TRBV21-1 and TRBJ1-2. TRBV21-1 is a pseudogene segment. CDR3 length equals 15 residues. The CDR3 DNA is TGTGCCAGCAGCAAATCTAGCAGCGCTAACTATGGCTACACCTTC. Amino acid sequence: CASSKSSSANYGYTF.

V usage is TRBV27 and J usage is TRBJ2-7; D might be TRBD2 (7 bases). The CDR3 covers 16 residues. V was clipped by 5 bases and J by 3 bases, with 20 bases between them. The germline V gene encodes CDR1 MNHEY and CDR2 SMNVEV (reference sequence). The CDR3 region has the DNA TGTGCCAGCAGTCCAAGCGTTTCGGGGGGCAGCTACGAGCAGTACTTC. It yields the protein CASSPSVSGGSYEQYF.

V and J are TRBV9 and TRBJ2-3, with D possibly TRBD1 on 6 matching bases. Per the germline V gene, CDR1 is SGDLS and CDR2 is YYNGEE. The length of the CDR3 is 17 residues. V gave up 3 bases and J gave up 3 bases, with 20 bases separating them. CDR3 amino acids: CASSAHSGALGTDTQYF. The CDR3 DNA sequence: TGTGCCAGCAGCGCCCACTCAGGGGCCTTAGGGACAGATACGCAGTATTTT.

The sample holds a few counts of this clonotype. CDR3 protein: CSVASGGAYTQYF. DNA for the CDR3: TGCAGCGTGGCTAGCGGGGGGGCCTATACGCAGTATTTT. V is TRBV29-1 and J is TRBJ2-3, with 12 bases that match TRBD2. J lost 7 bases, V lost 6 bases, and 5 bases had no gene match. The V gene's germline CDR1 is SQVTM and CDR2 ANQGSEA. The CDR3 spans 13 residues.

J is TRBJ2-5 and V is TRBV12-3 or TRBV12-4; the D gene is possibly TRBD2 (5 bases). The ends were cut back, 6 bases at V and 5 bases at J, with 16 bases in the middle. The CDR3 runs to 14 residues. The CDR3 nucleotides read TGTGCCAGCAGGCCAAACGAGGGCGGGGAGACCCAGTACTTC. Protein sequence: CASRPNEGGETQYF.

The chain links TRBV12-3 or TRBV12-4 to TRBJ2-2, with a possible D match to TRBD2 (6 bases). Deletions cut 3 bases from V and 7 bases from J, with 9 bases between. The CDR3 consists of 13 residues. The DNA for the CDR3 is TGTGCCAGCAGTTTGGGGGGATACGGGGAGCTGTTTTTT. Amino acids: CASSLGGYGELFF.

This clonotype has just a few counts. The rearrangement uses TRBV7-2 and TRBJ1-1, with D possibly TRBD1 on 5 matching bases. The CDR3 sequence is 14 residues long. V lost 5 bases and J lost 12, with 22 bases in between. CDR1 and CDR2 (germline): SGHTA, FQGNSA. This CDR3 reads CASSRAEKKGTTFF. The DNA for the CDR3 is TGTGCCAGCAGCCGGGCCGAGAAAAAGGGGACGACTTTCTTT.

This clonotype has a handful of counts. The genes are TRBV20-1 and TRBJ2-1; TRBD2 aligns across 8 bases. The germline V gene has CDR1 DFQATT and CDR2 SNEGSKA (reference sequence). This CDR3 has 15 residues. V dropped 5 bases and J dropped 8; count of bases not matched to a gene: 14. The DNA for the CDR3 is TGCAGTGCTCGCCGGGACCCCAGCGGGGGTGATGAGCAGTTCTTC. This codes for CSARRDPSGGDEQFF.

The sample holds a few counts of this clonotype. Sequence at one end of the junction differs from germline and may be a read error. The chain combines TRBV20-1 with TRBJ2-1; 7 bases line up with TRBD1. This CDR3 spans 14 amino acids. CDR1 is DFQATT, CDR2 SNEGSKA, per germline (reference sequence). The CDR3 bases are TGCAGTGCTGGAGACAGGGTATCCTACAATGAGCAGTTCTTC. This gives the protein CSAGDRVSYNEQFF.

This chain connects TRBV24-1 to TRBJ2-3, with D possibly TRBD1 on 6 matching bases. This CDR3 comprises 16 residues. Germline CDR1 reads KGHDR; CDR2 reads SFDVKD. Trimming shortened V by 5 bases and J by 1 base, and 15 bases separated the two germline ends. The DNA of the CDR3 is TGTGCCACCAGTGCGTCAGGGACATTCGGCACAGATACGCAGTATTTT. Its translation is CATSASGTFGTDTQYF.

This CDR3 is CASGDSLAEQYF. In DNA, the CDR3 is TGCGCCAGTGGGGACTCCTTAGCCGAGCAGTACTTC. The chain joins TRBV10-1 to TRBJ2-7; a possible D gene is TRBD2 (6 bases). The CDR3 loop spans 12 amino acids. Germline V gene lookup returns CDR1 WNHNN and CDR2 SYGVQD (reference sequence). V dropped 9 bases and J dropped 6 bases, with 15 bases sitting between them.

This clonotype was seen many times. In DNA, the CDR3 is TGCGCCAGCAGCTCTACAGGGGTTAACTATGGCTACACCTTC. Protein sequence: CASSSTGVNYGYTF. The chain joins TRBV5-1 to TRBJ1-2, with 7 bases lining up with TRBD1. The CDR3 contains 14 residues. Germline V gene sequence: CDR1 SGHRS, CDR2 YFSETQ. The V gene end was trimmed by 3 bases and the J gene end by 1 base; junction bases not matched to a gene: 3.

The rearrangement uses TRBV12-3 or TRBV12-4 and TRBJ1-1, with TRBD1 matching 8 bases. This CDR3 spans 10 amino acids. Losses at the gene ends were 11 bases for V and 6 bases for J; bases not matched to a gene: 2. This CDR3 is CAQGAAEAFF. The DNA of the CDR3 is TGTGCCCAGGGGGCGGCTGAAGCTTTCTTT.

This clonotype was counted only a few times. The gene calls are TRBV6-1 and TRBJ2-3, with D unresolved. The CDR3 is made up of 13 amino acids. From germline, CDR1 is MNHNS and CDR2 SASEGT. V was pared by 8 bases and J by 1 base, with 10 bases between. DNA of the CDR3: TGTGCCAGCTTGCGGCCTGGCACAGATACGCAGTATTTT. Translated: CASLRPGTDTQYF.